The clone carrying this T cell receptor (beta chain) has a handful of counts. What it binds is unknown. MiXCR, run by TCRdb on the 5' RACE reads, gives a single entry per CDR3 protein. The sample carries under 30,000 distinct CDR3 sequences, 10% to 15% recorded once. The data belong to a study of CD8 T cells in ankylosing spondylitis. V shed 1 base, J shed 0 bases, and the junction held 1 base outside the gene matches. CDR3 size: 15 residues. Germline V gives CDR1 SGHDT, CDR2 YYEEEE. Overall study results and limits: Relatively rare in peripheral blood, disease-linked clones were also CD8+. Existing reports had already noted some motif variants in reactive arthritis synovial fluid and blood.

The chain uses TRBV5-6 and TRBJ2-3; 8 bases agree with TRBD1. This clonotype originated in a male donor with ankylosing spondylitis or in good health (not recorded which). Sequenced material: blood. The CDR3 nucleotides read TGTGCCAGCAGCTTGAGGACAGGGAGCACAGATACGCAGTATTTT. Residues: CASSLRTGSTDTQYF.